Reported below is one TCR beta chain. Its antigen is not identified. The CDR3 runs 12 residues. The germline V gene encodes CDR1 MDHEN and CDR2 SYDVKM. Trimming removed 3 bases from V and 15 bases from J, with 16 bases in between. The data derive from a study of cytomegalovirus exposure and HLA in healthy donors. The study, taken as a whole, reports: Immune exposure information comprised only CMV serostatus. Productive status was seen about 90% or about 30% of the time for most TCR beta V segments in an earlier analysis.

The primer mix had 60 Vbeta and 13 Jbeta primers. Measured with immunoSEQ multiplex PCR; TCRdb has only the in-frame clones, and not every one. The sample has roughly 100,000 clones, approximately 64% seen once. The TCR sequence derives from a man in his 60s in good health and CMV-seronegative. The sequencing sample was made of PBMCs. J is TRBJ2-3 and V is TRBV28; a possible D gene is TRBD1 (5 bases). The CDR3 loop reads CASSFGDRRYYF. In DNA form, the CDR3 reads TGTGCCAGCAGTTTCGGTGACAGACGCTACTATTTT.